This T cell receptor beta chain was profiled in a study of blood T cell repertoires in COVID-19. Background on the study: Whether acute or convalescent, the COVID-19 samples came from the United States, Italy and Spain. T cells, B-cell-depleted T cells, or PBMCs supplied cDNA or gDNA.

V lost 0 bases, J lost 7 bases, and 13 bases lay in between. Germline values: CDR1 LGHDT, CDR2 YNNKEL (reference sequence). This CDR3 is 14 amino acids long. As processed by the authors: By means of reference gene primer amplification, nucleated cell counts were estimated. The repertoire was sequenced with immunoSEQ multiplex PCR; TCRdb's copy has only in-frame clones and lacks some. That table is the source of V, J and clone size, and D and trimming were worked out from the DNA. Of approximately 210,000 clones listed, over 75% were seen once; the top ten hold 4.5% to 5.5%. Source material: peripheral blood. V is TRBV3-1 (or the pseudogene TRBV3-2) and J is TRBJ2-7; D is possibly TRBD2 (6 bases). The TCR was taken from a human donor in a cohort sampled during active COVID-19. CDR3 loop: CASSQDSLRGEQYF. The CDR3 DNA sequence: TGTGCCAGCAGCCAAGATAGCCTTCGGGGGGAGCAGTACTTC.